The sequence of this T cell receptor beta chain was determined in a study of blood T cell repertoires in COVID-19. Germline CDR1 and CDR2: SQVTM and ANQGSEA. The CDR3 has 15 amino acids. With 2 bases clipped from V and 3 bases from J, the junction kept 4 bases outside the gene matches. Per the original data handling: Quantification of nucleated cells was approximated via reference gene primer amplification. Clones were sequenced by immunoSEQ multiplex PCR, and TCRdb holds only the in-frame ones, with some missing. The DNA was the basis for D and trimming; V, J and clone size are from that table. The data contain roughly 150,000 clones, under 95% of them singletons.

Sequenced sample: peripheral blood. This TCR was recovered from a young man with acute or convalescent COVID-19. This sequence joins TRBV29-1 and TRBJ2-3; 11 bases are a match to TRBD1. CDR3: CSVEWDRGKTDTQYF. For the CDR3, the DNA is TGCAGCGTTGAATGGGACAGGGGGAAGACAGATACGCAGTATTTT.